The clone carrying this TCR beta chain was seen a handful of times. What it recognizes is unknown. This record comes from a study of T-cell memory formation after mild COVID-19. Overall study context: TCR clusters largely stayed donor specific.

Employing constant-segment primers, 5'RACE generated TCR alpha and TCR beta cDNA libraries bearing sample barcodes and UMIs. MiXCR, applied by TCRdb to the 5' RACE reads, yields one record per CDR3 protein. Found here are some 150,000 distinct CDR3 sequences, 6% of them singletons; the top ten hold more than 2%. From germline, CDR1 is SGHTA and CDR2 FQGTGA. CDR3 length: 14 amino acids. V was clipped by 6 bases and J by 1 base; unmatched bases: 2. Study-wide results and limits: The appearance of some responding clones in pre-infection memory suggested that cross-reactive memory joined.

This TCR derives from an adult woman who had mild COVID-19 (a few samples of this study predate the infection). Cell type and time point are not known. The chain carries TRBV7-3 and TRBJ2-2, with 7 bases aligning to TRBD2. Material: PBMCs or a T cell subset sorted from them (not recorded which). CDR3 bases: TGTGCCAGCAGAAAGCGGGAGAACACCGGGGAGCTGTTTTTT. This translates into CASRKRENTGELFF.